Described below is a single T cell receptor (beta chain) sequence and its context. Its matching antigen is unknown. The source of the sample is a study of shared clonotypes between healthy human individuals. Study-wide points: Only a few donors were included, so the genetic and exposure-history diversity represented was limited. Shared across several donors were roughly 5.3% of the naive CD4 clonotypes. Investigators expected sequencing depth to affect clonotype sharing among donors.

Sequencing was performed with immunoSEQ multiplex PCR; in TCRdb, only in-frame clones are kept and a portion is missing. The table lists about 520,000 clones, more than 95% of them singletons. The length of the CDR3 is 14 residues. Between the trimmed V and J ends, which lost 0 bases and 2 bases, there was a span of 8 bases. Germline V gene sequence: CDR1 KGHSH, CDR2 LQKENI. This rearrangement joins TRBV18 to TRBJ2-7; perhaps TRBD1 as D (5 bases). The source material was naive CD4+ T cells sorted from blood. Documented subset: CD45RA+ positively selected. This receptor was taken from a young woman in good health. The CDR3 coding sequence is TGTGCCAGCTCACCACCGGCGACAGCCTACGAGCAGTACTTC. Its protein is CASSPPATAYEQYF. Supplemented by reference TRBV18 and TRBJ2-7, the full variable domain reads NAGVMQNPRHLVRRRGQEARLRCSPMKGHSHVYWYRQLPEEGLKFMVYLQKENIIDESGMPKERFSAEFPKEGPSILRIQQVVRGDSAAYFCASSPPATAYEQYFGPGTRLTVT.